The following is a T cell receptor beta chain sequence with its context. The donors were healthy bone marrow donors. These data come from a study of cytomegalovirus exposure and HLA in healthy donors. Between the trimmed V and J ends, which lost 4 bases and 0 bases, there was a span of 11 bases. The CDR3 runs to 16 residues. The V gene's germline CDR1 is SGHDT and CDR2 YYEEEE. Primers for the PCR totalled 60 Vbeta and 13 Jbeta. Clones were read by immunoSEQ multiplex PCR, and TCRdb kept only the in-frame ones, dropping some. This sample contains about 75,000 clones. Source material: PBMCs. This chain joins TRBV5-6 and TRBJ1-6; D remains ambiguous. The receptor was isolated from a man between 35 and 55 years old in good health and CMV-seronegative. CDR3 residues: CASSLGFNSYNSPLHF. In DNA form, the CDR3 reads TGTGCCAGCAGCCTAGGATTCAACTCCTATAATTCACCCCTCCACTTT.